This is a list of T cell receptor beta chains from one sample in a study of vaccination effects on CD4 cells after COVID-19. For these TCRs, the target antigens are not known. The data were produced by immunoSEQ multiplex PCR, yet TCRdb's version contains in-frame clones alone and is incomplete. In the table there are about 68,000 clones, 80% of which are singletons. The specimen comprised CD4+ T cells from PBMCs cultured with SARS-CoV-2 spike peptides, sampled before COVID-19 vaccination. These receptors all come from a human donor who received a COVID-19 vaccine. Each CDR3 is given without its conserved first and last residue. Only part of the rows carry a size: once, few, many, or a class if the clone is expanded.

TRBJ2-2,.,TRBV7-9,ASSLGQGTTGELF
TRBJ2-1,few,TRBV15,ATSGEWDLRYYNEQF
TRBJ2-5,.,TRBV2,ASRGNGETQY
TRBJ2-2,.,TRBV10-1,ASSRNLNTGELF
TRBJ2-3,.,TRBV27,ASSLNGWGLPSTDTQY
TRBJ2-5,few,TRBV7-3,ASSVTSGGTGTQY
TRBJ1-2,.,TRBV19,ASSIPGPRGYT
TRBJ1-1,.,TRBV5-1,ASSLGPYGAEAF
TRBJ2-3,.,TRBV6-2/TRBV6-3,ASSYAGQSTDTQY
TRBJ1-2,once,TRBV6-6,ASSPGPPYVYT
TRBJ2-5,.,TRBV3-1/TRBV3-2,ASSPRGETQY
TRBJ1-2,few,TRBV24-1,ATSEPGQSYGYT
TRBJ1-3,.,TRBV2,ASSEARVSGNTIY
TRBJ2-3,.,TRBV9,ASSETRGLAGGPDTQY
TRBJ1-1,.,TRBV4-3,ASSPNLGLEAF
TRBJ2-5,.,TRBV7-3,ASSRGGSQETQY
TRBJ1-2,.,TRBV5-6,ASSETGGANYGYT
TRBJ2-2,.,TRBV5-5,ASSQTGSGGELF
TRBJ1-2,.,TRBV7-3,ASSFDGIYGYT
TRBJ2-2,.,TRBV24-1,ATSDPQGIAGVRGTGELF
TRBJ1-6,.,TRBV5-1,ASSLLPRSNSPLH
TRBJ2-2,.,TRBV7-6,ASSRGLSTGELF
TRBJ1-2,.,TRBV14,ASTRDRTAYGYT
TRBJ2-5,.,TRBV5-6,ASSLWTVLETQY
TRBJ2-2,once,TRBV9,ASSVYSGANTGELF
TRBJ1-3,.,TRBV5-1,ASSSGAVAGNTIY
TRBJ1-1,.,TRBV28,ASSPQSGRGITEAF
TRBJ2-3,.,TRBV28,ASSLLGVLTDTQY
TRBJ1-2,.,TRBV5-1,ASSLGSQNYGYT
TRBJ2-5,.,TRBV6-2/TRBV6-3,ASSYDRGQETQY
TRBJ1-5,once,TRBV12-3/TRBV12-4,ASSLSEEQPQH
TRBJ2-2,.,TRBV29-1,SGTPGSGELF
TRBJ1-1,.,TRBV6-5,ASLENTEAF
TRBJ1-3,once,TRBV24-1,ATSDLRGSGNTIY
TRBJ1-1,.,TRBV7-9,ASSLTWQNTEAF
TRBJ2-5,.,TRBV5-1,ASSPLPGGSETQY
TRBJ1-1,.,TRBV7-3,ASSLTGSFEAF
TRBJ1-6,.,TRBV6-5,ASGRLAGVNSPLH
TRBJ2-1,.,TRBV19,ASRVGDTRRDEQF
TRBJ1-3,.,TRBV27,ASRPRTGGNTIY
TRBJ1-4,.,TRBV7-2,ASSLGQINEKLF
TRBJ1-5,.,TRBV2,ASSGDSNQPQH